This T cell receptor (beta chain) comes out of a study of blood T cell repertoires in COVID-19. Trimming at V came to 10 bases and at J to 4 bases, leaving 10 bases not matched to a gene. The CDR3 loop spans 13 amino acids. Per the germline V gene, CDR1 is SEHNR and CDR2 is FQNEAQ (reference sequence). TCRdb's copy holds only in-frame clones and misses some; the assay was immunoSEQ multiplex PCR. The top ten clones hold 0.82% of a sample with some 210,000 clones, around 90% of them seen once. The chain carries TRBV7-9 and TRBJ2-7, with 7 bases matching TRBD1. The receptor's source is a man aged 60-69 years with COVID-19, enrolled during active disease. Material for sequencing was peripheral blood. The DNA for the CDR3 is TGTGCCACAGCTATCGGGACAGCGTACGAGCAGTACTTC. Protein product: CATAIGTAYEQYF.